This T cell receptor (beta chain) was observed in a study of post-analysis software for immune sequencing data. Overall study: Clinical courses comprised relapsing-remitting, secondary progressive and progressive-relapsing multiple sclerosis. Overall study findings and caveats: TRBV5-6, TRBV5-1 and TRBV20-1 belonged to a set of roughly 5 TRBV segments that were more frequent in patients than controls. When compared against controls, multiple sclerosis patients showed significantly lower normalized Chao1 diversity. Clustering by F measure revealed strong co-clustering among samples prepared together in one batch.

Unique molecular identifiers tagged the TCR beta cDNA libraries. When roughly 0.85 to 11 million T cells were used, they gave some 540,000 cDNA molecules. TCRdb independently ran MiXCR on the PCR reads; one entry per CDR3 protein. The sample holds about half a million distinct CDR3 sequences, over 35% seen once. CDR3 length: 12 residues. V was pared by 8 bases and J by 1 base, with 9 bases between. Per germline, CDR1 GTSNPN and CDR2 SVGIG (reference sequence). About this clonotype itself: Its antigen is undetermined.

The sequence was collected from a girl aged 5 to 17 with multiple sclerosis. The chain recombines TRBV30 with TRBJ2-1; weak D call: TRBD2 (5 bases). Source material: blood. The chain's CDR3 is CANQRSYNEQFF. CDR3 sequence (DNA): TGTGCCAATCAGCGGTCCTACAATGAGCAGTTCTTC.